A selection of T cell receptor beta chains follows, all from one sample in a study of breast tumors, draining lymph nodes, adjacent tissues. In TCRdb, the multiplex PCR reads were re-called with MiXCR into one record per CDR3 protein. The sample holds more than 200,000 distinct CDR3 sequences, approximately 30% seen once. The sequencing sample was made of axillary lymph node tissue. The receptors come from a female donor with breast cancer. Some clones in this sample may be carry-over from other donors' samples. Each CDR3 is given with its conserved first and last residue. The D gene is left open where the match is weak. Clone sizes are given selectively: once, few, many, or a class where the clone is expanded.

V	D	size	J	CDR3	DNA
TRBV11-3	TRBD1	many	TRBJ2-7	CASSLGRGLYEQYF	TGTGCCAGCAGCTTAGGCAGGGGGCTCTACGAGCAGTACTTC
TRBV20-1	.	.	TRBJ1-1	CSAPGSIAFF	TGCAGTGCTCCAGGGTCGATTGCTTTCTTT
TRBV7-8	.	many	TRBJ2-7	CASSPRRQVYEQYF	TGTGCCAGCAGCCCCCGCCGACAAGTCTACGAGCAGTACTTC
TRBV6-1	TRBD1	many	TRBJ1-2	CASSTTGTGGGYTF	TGTGCCAGCAGTACTACCGGGACAGGGGGAGGCTACACCTTC
TRBV30	TRBD2	many	TRBJ2-1	CAWSDGAGGLDNEQFF	TGTGCCTGGAGTGATGGAGCGGGAGGTCTCGACAATGAGCAGTTCTTC
TRBV11-3	TRBD2	many	TRBJ2-5	CASSSWTLTGRAQETQYF	TGTGCCAGCAGCTCCTGGACGCTTACCGGGAGGGCCCAAGAGACCCAGTACTTC
TRBV24-1	TRBD2	.	TRBJ2-1	CASSLRNSAGVTYNEKFF	TGTGCTAGCAGCCTCCGCAACTCAGCGGGAGTTACCTACAATGAGAAGTTCTTC
TRBV10-3	.	.	TRBJ2-5	CAISVGTSETQYF	TGTGCCATCAGTGTAGGGACTTCAGAGACCCAGTACTTC
TRBV6-1	TRBD1	many	TRBJ1-5	CASRATGDNQPQHF	TGTGCCAGCAGAGCCACAGGGGACAATCAGCCCCAGCATTTT
TRBV2	TRBD2	many	TRBJ2-1	CASRSLLAGGPEQFF	TGTGCCAGCAGGAGCCTACTAGCGGGAGGGCCTGAGCAGTTCTTC
TRBV20-1	TRBD1	.	TRBJ2-7	CSAPTGKTYEQYF	TGCAGCGCCCCGACAGGGAAGACCTACGAGCAGTACTTC
TRBV7-2	.	.	TRBJ1-2	CASSPRTGGDGYTF	TGTGCCAGCAGCCCTCGGACGGGGGGAGATGGCTACACCTTC
TRBV28	.	.	TRBJ1-1	CASIHNMNTEAFF	TGTGCCAGCATACATAACATGAACACTGAAGCTTTCTTT
TRBV30	TRBD1	many	TRBJ2-2	CAWSALQGPTGELFF	TGTGCCTGGAGTGCTCTACAGGGGCCAACCGGGGAGCTGTTTTTT
TRBV11-2	TRBD2	many	TRBJ2-2	CASSLKTSVSLSYTGELFF	TGTGCCAGCAGCTTGAAGACTAGCGTGAGCCTCTCGTACACCGGGGAGCTGTTTTTT
TRBV5-4	TRBD1	many	TRBJ1-2	CASSLAGRGLGYTF	TGTGCCAGCAGCTTGGCTGGCAGGGGGCTTGGCTACACCTTC
TRBV29-1	.	many	TRBJ2-1	CSVSLGAIGEQFF	TGCAGCGTTAGCTTAGGAGCAATTGGGGAGCAGTTCTTC
TRBV5-1	.	.	TRBJ2-7	CASSLVGYEHYF	TGCGCCAGCAGCTTGGTCGGTTACGAGCACTACTTC
TRBV20-1	.	many	TRBJ1-5	CSAAQGFNQPQHF	TGCAGTGCTGCCCAGGGCTTCAATCAGCCCCAGCATTTT
TRBV20-1	.	many	TRBJ1-5	CSARVLDNQPQHF	TGCAGTGCTAGGGTCCTGGACAATCAGCCCCAGCATTTT
TRBV24-1	.	.	TRBJ2-3	CALNYPTDTQYF	TGTGCTCTGAATTATCCCACAGATACGCAGTATTTT
TRBV5-1	TRBD2	many	TRBJ2-7	CASQPLAGASEQYF	TGCGCCAGTCAGCCCTTAGCGGGAGCTAGCGAGCAGTACTTC
TRBV12-3/TRBV12-4	TRBD1	.	TRBJ1-2	CASRKMGQGARGYTF	TGTGCCAGCAGAAAAATGGGACAGGGGGCGCGAGGCTACACCTTC
TRBV19	.	many	TRBJ2-1	CASSPPLASSHFRQFF	TGTGCCAGTAGCCCACCCCTGGCTAGCTCGCACTTTAGGCAGTTCTTC
TRBV2	TRBD1	.	TRBJ1-6	CASSHSRTGSNSPLHF	TGTGCCAGCAGTCATAGTCGGACAGGGAGTAATTCACCCCTCCACTTT
TRBV30	.	many	TRBJ2-4	CAWSVLGVGNIQYF	TGTGCCTGGAGTGTACTGGGAGTCGGAAACATTCAGTACTTC
TRBV20-1	TRBD2	many	TRBJ2-1	CSASRLAGPYNEQFF	TGCAGTGCTAGTCGATTAGCGGGACCCTACAATGAGCAGTTCTTC
TRBV4-1	.	many	TRBJ2-5	CASSQNPRTDETQYF	TGCGCCAGCAGCCAAAACCCTCGGACCGACGAGACCCAGTACTTC
TRBV20-1	TRBD1	many	TRBJ2-7	CSAPDRVSPYEQYF	TGCAGTGCTCCCGACAGGGTGTCCCCTTACGAGCAGTACTTC
TRBV20-1	.	.	TRBJ2-5	CSARISALQETQYF	TGCAGTGCCCGCATCAGTGCTCTCCAAGAGACCCAGTACTTC
TRBV20-1	TRBD1	.	TRBJ1-2	CSGGTGETNYGYTF	TGCAGTGGGGGAACAGGGGAGACTAACTATGGCTACACCTTC
TRBV10-3	.	many	TRBJ2-7	CAIMRYPRGEQYF	TGTGCCATAATGAGGTACCCTCGGGGCGAGCAGTACTTC
TRBV6-2/TRBV6-3	.	.	TRBJ2-7	CASSHGGSSHEQYF	TGTGCCAGCAGTCATGGGGGCAGCTCCCACGAGCAGTACTTC